Each of the 26 T cell receptor beta chains below was sequenced from the same sample in a study of T cells in Graves' hyperthyroidism and ophthalmopathy. Researchers took RNA transcripts and amplified the TCR beta CDR3 regions from them. RT-PCR in the first round (using the HTBI primer set) targeted the TCR CDR3. MiXCR, applied by TCRdb to the multiplex PCR reads, yields one record per CDR3 protein. The sample includes approximately 560,000 distinct CDR3 sequences, approximately 14% of them seen just once. The sample comprised blood. Source of these receptors: a woman in her 30s with Graves' hyperthyroidism.

Only a few counts were recorded for this clonotype. The gene calls are TRBV6-6 and TRBJ2-2; 9 positions match TRBD1. The CDR3 loop spans 18 amino acids. Germline-derived CDR1 and CDR2 are MNHNY and SVGAGI (reference sequence). J was trimmed by 6 bases and V by 2 bases; bases with no gene match: 13. The DNA of the CDR3 is TGTGCCAGCAGTTACGCCTCCCTACCGGGACAGGGTCCCGGGGAGCTGTTTTTT. Translated: CASSYASLPGQGPGELFF.

This clonotype has just one count. The chain uses TRBV6-2 or TRBV6-3 and TRBJ2-3, with no clear D. V dropped 7 bases and J dropped 8 bases, with 10 bases sitting between them. Germline loops: CDR1 MNHEY, CDR2 SVGEGT. The CDR3 contains 11 residues. The CDR3 coding sequence is TGTGCCAGCAAGGTGGAAGTTACGCAGTATTTT. Amino acid sequence: CASKVEVTQYF.

The rearrangement uses TRBV24-1 and TRBJ1-1, with 7 positions matching TRBD1. Losses at the gene ends were 5 bases for V and 5 bases for J; bases not matched to a gene: 4. The CDR3 extends over 13 amino acids. The V gene's germline CDR1 is KGHDR and CDR2 SFDVKD. Written as DNA, the CDR3 is TGTGCCACCAGTGGAACAGGGGTTACTGAAGCTTTCTTT. The encoded protein is CATSGTGVTEAFF.

This clonotype was recorded many times. The junction departs from the called germline gene at one end, perhaps through a read error. The chain combines TRBV4-1 with TRBJ2-3; tentatively, D is TRBD1 (5 bases). Germline values: CDR1 MGHRA, CDR2 YSYEKL. CDR3 length: 12 amino acids. As DNA, the CDR3 is TGTGCCAGCAGCCAAGGGGCAGATACGCAGTATTTT. It codes for CASSQGADTQYF.

V is TRBV20-1 and J is TRBJ1-5, with 9 bases that match TRBD1. Germline V CDR1 and CDR2: DFQATT, SNEGSKA (reference sequence). Losses at the gene ends were 3 bases for V and 6 bases for J; bases not matched to a gene: 12. This CDR3 region has 16 residues. The CDR3 sequence is CSASEAGQGPGQPQHF. For the CDR3, the DNA is TGCAGTGCTAGTGAAGCCGGACAGGGGCCGGGTCAGCCCCAGCATTTT.

In this sample, this clonotype turned up a few times. The gene calls are TRBV6-1 and TRBJ2-1, with TRBD2 as a possible D gene (7 bases). V dropped 8 bases and J dropped 6 bases, with 23 bases sitting between them. CDR1 is MNHNS, CDR2 SASEGT, per germline. The CDR3 covers 16 residues. CDR3 amino acids: CASGLGVGGGANEQFF. The CDR3 nucleotides are TGTGCCAGCGGCCTCGGTGTAGGGGGGGGGGCCAATGAGCAGTTCTTC.

The sample holds many counts of this clonotype. The chain combines TRBV28 with TRBJ2-7; no definite D call. The V gene lost 5 bases and the J gene lost 0 bases, with 11 bases spanning the gap. Per the germline V gene, CDR1 is MDHEN and CDR2 is SYDVKM. The CDR3 has 14 residues. Here the CDR3 reads CASSERLDSYEQYF. The CDR3 nucleotides read TGTGCCAGCAGTGAGCGACTCGACTCCTACGAGCAGTACTTC.

The sample holds a few counts of this clonotype. The chain carries TRBV29-1 and TRBJ2-5, with 14 bases fitting TRBD2. The V segment lost 7 bases and the J segment 5 bases; nucleotides outside the gene matches: 6. Germline CDR1 is SQVTM and CDR2 is ANQGSEA. CDR3 length: 14 residues. Here the CDR3 DNA reads TGCAGCGGAGGACTAGCGGGAGGTCGCGAGACCCAGTACTTC. Its translation is CSGGLAGGRETQYF. The full variable domain, rest sourced from reference TRBV29-1 and TRBJ2-5, is SAVISQKPSRDICQRGTSLTIQCQVDSQVTMMFWYRQQPGQSLTLIATANQGSEATYESGFVIDKFPISRPNLTFSTLTVSNMSPEDSSIYLCSGGLAGGRETQYFGPGTRLLVL.

At least ten counts were recorded for this clonotype. The chain combines TRBV5-1 with TRBJ1-1; 9 positions match TRBD1. V dropped 4 bases and J dropped 5; count of bases not matched to a gene: 9. Germline CDR1 and CDR2: SGHRS and YFSETQ. This CDR3 is 15 amino acids long. CDR3 amino acids: CASSQTTGTGTEAFF. As DNA, the CDR3 is TGCGCCAGCAGCCAGACGACAGGGACAGGGACTGAAGCTTTCTTT.

This clonotype was counted only a few times. The chain recombines TRBV10-2 with TRBJ2-1; tentatively, D is TRBD2 (6 bases). With 3 bases removed from V and 5 bases from J, the gap between germline ends came to 14 bases. CDR1 and CDR2 (germline): WSHSY, SAAADI. The CDR3 is 15 residues long. The CDR3 sequence: CASSEFSGNNNEQFF. DNA for the CDR3: TGCGCCAGCAGTGAATTTAGCGGCAATAACAATGAGCAGTTCTTC.

Regarding this clonotype: Being one base from a much bigger clone, this may be a read error. This chain uses TRBV6-9 with TRBJ1-1; TRBD1 is a possible D gene (5 bases). V was pared by 4 bases and J by 0 bases, with 18 bases between. CDR1 MNHGY and CDR2 SVAAGI come from the germline V gene. CDR3 size: 17 residues. The CDR3 nucleotides are TGTGCCAGCAGTTGCTCCGGGGACTTTGCAATGAACACTGAAGCTTTCTTT. This codes for CASSCSGDFAMNTEAFF.

In this sample, this clonotype turned up a few times. The V and J genes are TRBV15 and TRBJ1-2; D not certain. The germline V gene encodes CDR1 LNHNV and CDR2 YYDKDF (reference sequence). V was pared by 0 bases and J by 3 bases, with 8 bases between. This CDR3 has 14 amino acids. This chain's CDR3 is CATSRDRTDYGYTF. CDR3 coding DNA: TGTGCCACCAGCAGAGATAGAACGGACTATGGCTACACCTTC.

This clonotype was seen many times. V is TRBV2 and J is TRBJ2-7; D not certain. V was pared by 8 bases and J by 4 bases, with 9 bases between. This CDR3 region has 11 residues. Germline-derived CDR1 and CDR2 are SNHLY and FYNNEI. The CDR3 sequence: CASEAEYEQYF. The CDR3 DNA follows: TGTGCCAGCGAGGCCGAATACGAGCAGTACTTC.

The table lists this clonotype with a few counts. The CDR3 here is CSVEEWGGETNYGYTF. The CDR3 DNA reads as TGCAGCGTTGAAGAATGGGGCGGGGAAACTAACTATGGCTACACCTTC. V and J are TRBV29-1 and TRBJ1-2; tentative D call: TRBD1 (5 bases). CDR3 length: 16 residues. CDR1 and CDR2 from the germline V gene are SQVTM and ANQGSEA. V lost 0 bases, J lost 0 bases, and 14 bases lay in between.

This clonotype showed up just a few times. The chain recombines TRBV3-1 with TRBJ1-6; 7 nucleotides agree with TRBD1. Germline CDR1 is LGHDT and CDR2 is YNNKEL (reference sequence). This CDR3 contains 18 residues. Unmatched junction bases numbered 10, after V lost 5 bases and J lost 0 bases. The CDR3, as DNA: TGTGCCAGCAGCTCGTCCCTGACAGGGAGCTCCTATAATTCACCCCTCCACTTT. Protein sequence: CASSSSLTGSSYNSPLHF.

This clonotype came up many times. The CDR3 sequence is CASSQKWDSPLHF. CDR3 nucleotides: TGTGCCAGCAGCCAAAAATGGGATTCACCCCTCCACTTT. The chain combines TRBV3-1 with TRBJ1-6; D not certain. Germline V lookup: CDR1 LGHDT, CDR2 YNNKEL (reference sequence). The V gene lost 2 bases and the J gene lost 8 bases, with 7 bases spanning the gap. The CDR3 extends over 13 amino acids.

The genes are TRBV7-2 and TRBJ1-5; 11 bases match TRBD1. From germline, CDR1 is SGHTA and CDR2 FQGNSA. The trim removed 3 bases at V and 6 bases at J, leaving 1 base unmatched. There are 14 residues in the CDR3. CDR3 sequence reads: CASSFGTGGQPQHF. CDR3 coding DNA: TGTGCCAGCAGCTTCGGGACAGGGGGTCAGCCCCAGCATTTT.

This clonotype was found many times. The chain combines TRBV14 with TRBJ2-5; D is perhaps TRBD1 (6 bases). The CDR3 spans 20 residues. Germline V gives CDR1 SGHDN, CDR2 FVKESK. V lost 0 bases to trimming and J lost 3 bases, with 26 bases between them. CDR3 sequence (DNA): TGTGCCAGCAGCCAAGAACGCGGCCTTAACTGGGGGCTGTCTGAAGAGACCCAGTACTTC. Translating it yields CASSQERGLNWGLSEETQYF. Drawing the rest from reference TRBV14 and TRBJ2-5, the complete variable domain is EAGVTQFPSHSVIEKGQTVTLRCDPISGHDNLYWYRRVMGKEIKFLLHFVKESKQDESGMPNNRFLAERTGGTYSTLKVQPAELEDSGVYFCASSQERGLNWGLSEETQYFGPGTRLLVL.

This clonotype has only a few counts. The V call is TRBV18, the J call TRBJ1-4; 8 nucleotides agree with TRBD1. Germline values: CDR1 KGHSH, CDR2 LQKENI. The CDR3 is 16 amino acids. V shed 1 base and J 6 bases; nucleotides not matched to a gene: 7. In DNA form, the CDR3 reads TGTGCCAGCTCACCACTCAACAGGGGGGTCGATGAAAAACTGTTTTTT. This translates into CASSPLNRGVDEKLFF.

This clonotype was recorded many times. The chain employs TRBV24-1 and TRBJ2-5; D might be TRBD1 or TRBD2, each matching 5 bases. The V and J ends lost 5 bases and 5 bases respectively, with 17 bases between them. The CDR3 has 15 residues. CDR1 KGHDR and CDR2 SFDVKD come from the germline V gene. CDR3 DNA sequence: TGTGCCACCAGTGTCCCGAGGGGAGAGGGGGAGACCCAGTACTTC. It codes for CATSVPRGEGETQYF.

V gene TRBV28 combines with J gene TRBJ1-1; D gene ambiguous. Trimming removed 5 bases at V and 4 bases at J, with 14 bases between. Per germline, CDR1 MDHEN and CDR2 SYDVKM. This CDR3 is built from 14 residues. The CDR3 sequence: CASSRVGIRTEAFF. DNA of the CDR3: TGTGCCAGCAGTAGGGTAGGTATCCGCACTGAAGCTTTCTTT.

This clonotype was counted ten times or more. V gene TRBV20-1 combines with J gene TRBJ2-7; 10 nucleotides agree with TRBD1. The CDR3 sequence is 13 residues long. Trimming removed 5 bases from V and 5 bases from J; junction bases left unmatched: 6. Germline V lookup: CDR1 DFQATT, CDR2 SNEGSKA (reference sequence). The CDR3, as DNA: TGCAGTGCTGCGGGACAGGGGATCGACGAGCAGTACTTC. It codes for CSAAGQGIDEQYF.

This clonotype showed up many times. The gene calls are TRBV30 and TRBJ1-1, with D perhaps matching TRBD1 (5 bases). Per the germline V gene, CDR1 is GTSNPN and CDR2 is SVGIG (reference sequence). V was trimmed by 2 bases and J by 1 base, leaving 11 bases between them. CDR3 size: 14 residues. The CDR3, as DNA: TGTGCCTGGAGTTCGGGACCGACGAACACTGAAGCTTTCTTT. Translating gives CAWSSGPTNTEAFF. The full variable domain, in which reference TRBV30 and TRBJ1-1 provide the parts outside the CDR3, is SQTIHQWPATLVQPVGSPLSLECTVEGTSNPNLYWYRQAAGRGLQLLFYSVGIGQISSEVPQNLSASRPQDRQFILSSKKLLLSDSGFYLCAWSSGPTNTEAFFGQGTRLTVV.

At least ten counts were recorded for this clonotype. The J gene is TRBJ2-7, the V gene TRBV6-1; 7 bases are a match to TRBD1. CDR3 size: 14 residues. Germline-derived CDR1 and CDR2 are MNHNS and SASEGT. Trimming took 4 bases from V and 2 from J; bases not matched to a gene: 5. In nucleotides, the CDR3 is TGTGCCAGCAGTGGGACAGGCGTCACCTACGAGCAGTACTTC. This encodes CASSGTGVTYEQYF.

This clonotype was detected a few times. CDR3 amino acids: CASSRGLAGAHEQYF. Written as DNA, the CDR3 is TGTGCCAGCAGTAGAGGACTAGCGGGAGCCCACGAGCAGTACTTC. The chain employs TRBV6-2 or TRBV6-3 and TRBJ2-7, with 13 bases fitting TRBD2. Trimming removed 5 bases from V and 5 bases from J; junction bases left unmatched: 6. Germline CDR1 MNHEY, CDR2 SVGEGT. This CDR3 region has 15 residues.

In this sample, this clonotype turned up many times. The rearrangement joins TRBV4-1 to TRBJ2-3, with D hard to call. The germline CDR1 and CDR2 sequences are MGHRA and YSYEKL. V was trimmed by 1 base and J by 6 bases, leaving 11 bases between them. The CDR3 spans 14 residues. CDR3 protein: CASSQVVTTDTQYF. The CDR3 DNA is TGCGCCAGCAGCCAAGTAGTGACAACGGATACGCAGTATTTT.